This TCR beta chain was observed in a study of cytomegalovirus exposure and HLA in healthy donors. Study-level background: In an earlier analysis, around 120 million unique TCR beta sequences were found from approximately 170 million T cells.

Trimming took off 6 bases at V and 5 bases at J, with 13 bases between the two ends. The CDR3 is 13 amino acids. Looked up from germline, CDR1 is LNHDA and CDR2 is SQIVND (reference sequence). 60 Vbeta and 13 Jbeta primers were used in PCR. Method: immunoSEQ multiplex PCR; TCRdb's copy keeps in-frame clones and lacks some. This table holds about 160,000 clones, approximately 82% found once. This sequence originates from a man aged 50-59 years in good health and CMV-seropositive. The chain links TRBV19 to TRBJ1-2; no firm D call. The material sequenced was PBMCs. This CDR3 is CASRKTDPYGYTF. DNA of the CDR3: TGTGCCAGTAGAAAGACTGACCCTTATGGCTACACCTTC.